Each of the 6 T cell receptor beta chains below was sequenced from the same sample in a study of metastatic and nonmetastatic thyroid tumors. Patients underwent thyroid surgery, and none had received any treatment before it. TCRdb re-called clones from the PCR reads using MiXCR. The table shows tens of thousands of clones, with approximately 16% occurring only once. The source material was blood. The receptors here all came from a male donor with papillary thyroid cancer or a benign thyroid nodule (not recorded which). Some clones in this sample may be carry-over from other donors' samples.

There are many counts of this clone. The junction and the germline gene differ at one end; a read error may be behind it. The chain carries TRBV7-7 and TRBJ2-7; D might be TRBD1 (5 bases). The CDR3 runs 14 residues. CDR1 and CDR2 (germline): SSHAT, FNYEAQ (reference sequence). The CDR3 protein is CASSEGQGVGEQYF. The CDR3 DNA sequence: TGTGCTAGCAGCGAAGGACAAGGGGTGGGCGAGCAGTACTTC. The full variable domain, completed using reference TRBV7-7 and TRBJ2-7, is GAGVSQSPRYKVTKRGQDVTLRCDPISSHATLYWYQQALGQGPEFLTYFNYEAQPDKSGLPSDRFSAERPEGSISTLTIQRTEQRDSAMYRCASSEGQGVGEQYFGPGTRLTVT.

This clone was seen ten or more times. The chain is built from TRBV12-3 or TRBV12-4 and TRBJ1-2, with a possible D match to TRBD1 (6 bases). V lost 4 bases and J lost 2, with 14 bases in between. This CDR3 spans 15 amino acids. CDR3 residues: CASSSKGRGNYGYTF. CDR3 sequence (DNA): TGTGCCAGCAGTTCGAAGGGTAGGGGGAACTATGGCTACACCTTC.

This chain joins TRBV11-1 and TRBJ2-3, with 10 positions matching TRBD2. Germline CDR1 and CDR2: SGHAT and FQDESV (reference sequence). The ends lost 2 bases at V and 12 bases at J; junction bases unmatched: 11. This CDR3 has 15 amino acids. DNA of the CDR3: TGTGCCAGCAGCTTAACTAGCGGGAAAGTAGATATTCAGTATTTT. This encodes CASSLTSGKVDIQYF.

This clone was picked up many times. The chain carries TRBV3-1 and TRBJ2-5; possibly TRBD2 for D (5 bases). Trimming stripped 4 bases from V and 4 bases from J, with 10 bases between. Germline lookup yields CDR1 LGHDT and CDR2 YNNKEL (reference sequence). The CDR3 contains 13 residues. CDR3 nucleotides: TGTGCCAGCAGCCTCCTACGGGGAGAGACCCAGTACTTC. Residues: CASSLLRGETQYF.

The V gene is TRBV20-1, the J gene TRBJ2-7, with 7 bases matching TRBD2. The CDR3 runs 16 residues. Germline lookup yields CDR1 DFQATT and CDR2 SNEGSKA (reference sequence). The junction had 11 bases not matched to a gene; V was cut back by 0 bases and J by 3 bases. CDR3 DNA: TGCAGTGCTAGAGATCTGGGTGTGGGCGGGAGCTACGAGCAGTACTTC. This codes for CSARDLGVGGSYEQYF.

This clone appeared many times. This sequence joins TRBV5-1 and TRBJ1-3, with 7 bases fitting TRBD1. CDR1 and CDR2 from the germline V gene are SGHRS and YFSETQ. Trimming cost V 3 bases and J 6 bases; bases outside gene matches: 9. There are 15 residues in the CDR3. DNA for the CDR3: TGCGCCAGCAGCTCCAGGACAGGCGAGACAAACACCATATATTTT. This sequence encodes CASSSRTGETNTIYF.